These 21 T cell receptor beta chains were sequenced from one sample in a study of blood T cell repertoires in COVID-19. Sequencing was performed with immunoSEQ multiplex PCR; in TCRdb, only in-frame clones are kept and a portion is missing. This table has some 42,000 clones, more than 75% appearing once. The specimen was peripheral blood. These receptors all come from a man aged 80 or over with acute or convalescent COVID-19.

DNA of the CDR3: TGTGCCAGCAGCCCGTTCAGGGGAGGCTACACCTTC. Residues: CASSPFRGGYTF. V and J are TRBV9 and TRBJ1-2, with D possibly being TRBD1 (6 bases). CDR1 is SGDLS, CDR2 YYNGEE, per germline. There are 12 residues in the CDR3. V lost 4 bases, J lost 8 bases, and 12 bases lay in between.

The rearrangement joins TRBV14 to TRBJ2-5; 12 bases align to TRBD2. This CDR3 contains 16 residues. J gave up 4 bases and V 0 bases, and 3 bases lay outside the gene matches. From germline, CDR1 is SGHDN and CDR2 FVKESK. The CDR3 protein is CASSQDRLAGVETQYF. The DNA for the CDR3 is TGTGCCAGCAGCCAAGATCGACTAGCGGGAGTAGAGACCCAGTACTTC. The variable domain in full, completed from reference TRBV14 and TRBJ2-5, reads EAGVTQFPSHSVIEKGQTVTLRCDPISGHDNLYWYRRVMGKEIKFLLHFVKESKQDESGMPNNRFLAERTGGTYSTLKVQPAELEDSGVYFCASSQDRLAGVETQYFGPGTRLLVL.

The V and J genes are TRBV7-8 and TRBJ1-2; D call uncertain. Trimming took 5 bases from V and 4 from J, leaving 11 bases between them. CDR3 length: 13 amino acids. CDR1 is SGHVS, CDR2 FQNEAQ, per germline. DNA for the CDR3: TGTGCCAGCAGCCCCCCAGGTAGCTATGGCTACACCTTC. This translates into CASSPPGSYGYTF.

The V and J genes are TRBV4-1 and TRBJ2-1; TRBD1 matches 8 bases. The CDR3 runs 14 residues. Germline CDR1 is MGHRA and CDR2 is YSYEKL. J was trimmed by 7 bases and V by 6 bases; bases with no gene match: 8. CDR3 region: CASRTRDRSNEQFF. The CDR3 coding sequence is TGCGCCAGCAGGACCCGGGACAGGTCAAATGAGCAGTTCTTC.

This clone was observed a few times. The CDR3 is CASSLPGQNYEQYF. CDR3 bases: TGTGCCAGCTCACTCCCGGGACAGAACTACGAGCAGTACTTC. The genes are TRBV18 and TRBJ2-7, with TRBD1 matching over 7 bases. This CDR3 is 14 amino acids long. The germline V gene encodes CDR1 KGHSH and CDR2 LQKENI. The V gene end was trimmed by 4 bases and the J gene end by 3 bases; junction bases not matched to a gene: 6.

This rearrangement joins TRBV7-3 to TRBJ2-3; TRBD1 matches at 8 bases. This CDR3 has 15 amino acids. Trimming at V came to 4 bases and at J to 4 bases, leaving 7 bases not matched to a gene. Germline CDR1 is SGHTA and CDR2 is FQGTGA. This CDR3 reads CASSSPGQDADTQYF. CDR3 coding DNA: TGTGCCAGCAGCTCACCGGGACAGGACGCAGATACGCAGTATTTT.

The CDR3 nucleotides read TGTGCCTGGAGTGTAACGAGATTTAATTCACCCCTCCACTTT. This codes for CAWSVTRFNSPLHF. The chain carries TRBV30 and TRBJ1-6; D is unclear. The CDR3 totals 14 residues. CDR1 is GTSNPN, CDR2 SVGIG, per germline (reference sequence). V was trimmed by 0 bases and J by 6 bases, leaving 9 bases between them.

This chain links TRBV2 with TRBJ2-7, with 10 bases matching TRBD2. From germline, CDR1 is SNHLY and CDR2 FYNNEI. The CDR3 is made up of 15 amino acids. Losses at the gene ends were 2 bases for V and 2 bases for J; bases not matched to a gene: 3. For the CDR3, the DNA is TGTGCCAGCAGTGAACGGGGACTAGCGCCCTACGAGCAGTACTTC. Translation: CASSERGLAPYEQYF.

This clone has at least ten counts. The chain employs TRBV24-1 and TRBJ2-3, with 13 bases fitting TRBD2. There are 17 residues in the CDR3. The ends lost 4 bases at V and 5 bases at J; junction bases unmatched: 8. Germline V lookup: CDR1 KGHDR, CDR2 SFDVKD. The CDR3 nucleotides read TGTGCCACCAGTGAAATCGGGACTAGCGGGATTGGAGATACGCAGTATTTT. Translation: CATSEIGTSGIGDTQYF.

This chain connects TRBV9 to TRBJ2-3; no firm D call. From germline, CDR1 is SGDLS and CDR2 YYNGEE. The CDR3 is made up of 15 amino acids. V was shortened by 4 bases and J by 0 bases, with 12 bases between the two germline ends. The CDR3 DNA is TGTGCCAGCAGCTCGACTTTTCTCAGCACAGATACGCAGTATTTT. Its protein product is CASSSTFLSTDTQYF.

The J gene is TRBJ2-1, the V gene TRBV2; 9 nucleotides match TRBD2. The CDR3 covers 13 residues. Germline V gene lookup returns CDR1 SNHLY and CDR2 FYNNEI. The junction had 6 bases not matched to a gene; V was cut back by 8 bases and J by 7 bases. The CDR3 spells CASEDSGRNEQFF. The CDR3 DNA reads TGTGCCAGCGAGGATAGCGGGAGAAATGAGCAGTTCTTC.

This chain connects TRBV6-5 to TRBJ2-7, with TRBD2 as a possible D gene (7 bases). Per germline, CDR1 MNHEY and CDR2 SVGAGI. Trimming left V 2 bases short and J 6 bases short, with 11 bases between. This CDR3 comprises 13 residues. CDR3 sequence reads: CASSYGGAVEQYF. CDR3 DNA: TGTGCCAGCAGTTACGGGGGGGCCGTCGAGCAGTACTTC.

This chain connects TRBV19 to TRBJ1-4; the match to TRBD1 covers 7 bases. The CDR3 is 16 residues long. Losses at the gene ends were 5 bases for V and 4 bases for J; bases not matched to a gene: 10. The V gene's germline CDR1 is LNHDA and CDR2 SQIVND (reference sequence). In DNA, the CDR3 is TGTGCCAGTAGTGTCCTACAGGGGAAGAGTAATGAAAAACTGTTTTTT. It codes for CASSVLQGKSNEKLFF. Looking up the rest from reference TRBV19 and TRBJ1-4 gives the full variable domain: DGGITQSPKYLFRKEGQNVTLSCEQNLNHDAMYWYRQDPGQGLRLIYYSQIVNDFQKGDIAEGYSVSREKKESFPLTVTSAQKNPTAFYLCASSVLQGKSNEKLFFGSGTQLSVL.

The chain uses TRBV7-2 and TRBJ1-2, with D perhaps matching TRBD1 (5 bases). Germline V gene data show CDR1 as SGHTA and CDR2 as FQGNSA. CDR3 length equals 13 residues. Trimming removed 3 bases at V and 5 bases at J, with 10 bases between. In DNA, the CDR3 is TGTGCCAGCAGCTTGGGGGGGAGGTATGGCTACACCTTC. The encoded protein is CASSLGGRYGYTF.

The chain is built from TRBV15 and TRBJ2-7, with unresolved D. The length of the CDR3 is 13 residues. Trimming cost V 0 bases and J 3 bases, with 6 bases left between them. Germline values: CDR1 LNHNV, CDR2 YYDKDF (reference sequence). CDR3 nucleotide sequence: TGTGCCACCAGCAGAGAGCAGTTCTACGAGCAGTACTTC. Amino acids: CATSREQFYEQYF.

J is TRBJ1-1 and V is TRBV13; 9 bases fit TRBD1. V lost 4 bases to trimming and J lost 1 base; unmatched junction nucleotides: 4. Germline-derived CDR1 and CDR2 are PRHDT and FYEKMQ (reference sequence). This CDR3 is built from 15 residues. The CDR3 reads CASSSQGAGNTEAFF. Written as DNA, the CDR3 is TGTGCCAGCAGCTCACAGGGGGCGGGGAACACTGAAGCTTTCTTT. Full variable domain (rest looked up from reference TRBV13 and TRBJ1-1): AAGVIQSPRHLIKEKRETATLKCYPIPRHDTVYWYQQGPGQDPQFLISFYEKMQSDKGSIPDRFSAQQFSDYHSELNMSSLELGDSALYFCASSSQGAGNTEAFFGQGTRLTVV.

The CDR3: CASTRDSGEQYF. DNA of the CDR3: TGCGCCAGCACCCGAGATTCGGGCGAGCAGTACTTC. The chain is built from TRBV5-1 and TRBJ2-7; D call uncertain. Between the trimmed V and J ends, which lost 6 bases and 6 bases, there was a span of 13 bases. CDR3 size: 12 residues. CDR1 is SGHRS, CDR2 YFSETQ, per germline.

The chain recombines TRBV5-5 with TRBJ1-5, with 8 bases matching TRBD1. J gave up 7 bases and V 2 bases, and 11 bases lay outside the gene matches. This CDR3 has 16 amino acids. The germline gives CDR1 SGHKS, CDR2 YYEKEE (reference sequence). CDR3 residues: CASSLHQGALGQPQHF. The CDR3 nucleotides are TGTGCCAGCAGCTTACACCAGGGGGCGCTGGGACAGCCCCAGCATTTT.

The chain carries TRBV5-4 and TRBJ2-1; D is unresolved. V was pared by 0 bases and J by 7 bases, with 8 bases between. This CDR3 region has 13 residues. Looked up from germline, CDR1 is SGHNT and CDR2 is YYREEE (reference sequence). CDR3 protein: CASSLDYGNEQFF. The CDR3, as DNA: TGTGCCAGCAGCTTGGACTACGGGAATGAGCAGTTCTTC. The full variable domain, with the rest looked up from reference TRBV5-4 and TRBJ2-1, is ETGVTQSPTHLIKTRGQQVTLRCSSQSGHNTVSWYQQALGQGPQFIFQYYREEENGRGNFPPRFSGLQFPNYSSELNVNALELDDSALYLCASSLDYGNEQFFGPGTRLTVL.

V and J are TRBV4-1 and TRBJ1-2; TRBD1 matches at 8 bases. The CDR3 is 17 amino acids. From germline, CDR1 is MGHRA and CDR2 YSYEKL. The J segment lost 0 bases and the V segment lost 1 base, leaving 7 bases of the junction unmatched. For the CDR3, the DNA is TGCGCCAGCAGCCAAGGGGGACAGGACTCAGCTAACTATGGCTACACCTTC. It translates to CASSQGGQDSANYGYTF.

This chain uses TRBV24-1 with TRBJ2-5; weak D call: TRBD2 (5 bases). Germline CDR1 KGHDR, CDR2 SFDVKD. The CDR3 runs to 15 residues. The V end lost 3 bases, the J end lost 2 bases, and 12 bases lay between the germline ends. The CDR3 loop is CATSDKGAEQETQYF. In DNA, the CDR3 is TGTGCCACCAGTGATAAGGGAGCGGAGCAAGAGACCCAGTACTTC.